The next 6 T cell receptor beta chains were all read from a single sample in a study of blood T cell repertoires in COVID-19. The protocol was immunoSEQ multiplex PCR, while the TCRdb copy is restricted to in-frame clones and leaves out a portion. The table records 89,000 or so clones, approximately 85% of them present only once. The sequencing sample was made of peripheral blood. The receptors were gathered from a man in his forties or fifties with active COVID-19.

This clone has only one observation. The gene calls are TRBV18 and TRBJ1-4; D remains ambiguous. The germline CDR1 and CDR2 sequences are KGHSH and LQKENI. V dropped 3 bases and J dropped 9 bases, with 20 bases sitting between them. CDR3 length equals 16 residues. This CDR3 reads CASSPNSGESRKKLFF. The CDR3, as DNA: TGTGCCAGCTCACCGAACTCGGGAGAGTCGAGAAAAAAACTGTTTTTT. Looking up the rest from reference TRBV18 and TRBJ1-4 gives the full variable domain: NAGVMQNPRHLVRRRGQEARLRCSPMKGHSHVYWYRQLPEEGLKFMVYLQKENIIDESGMPKERFSAEFPKEGPSILRIQQVVRGDSAAYFCASSPNSGESRKKLFFGSGTQLSVL.

V usage is TRBV5-1 and J usage is TRBJ2-3, with D perhaps TRBD2 (6 bases). The CDR3 is 14 amino acids. The V and J ends lost 4 bases and 2 bases respectively, with 11 bases between them. Per germline, CDR1 SGHRS and CDR2 YFSETQ. In DNA form, the CDR3 reads TGCGCCAGCAGCACCTCGGGGGTCACAGATACGCAGTATTTT. As protein: CASSTSGVTDTQYF.

The chain recombines TRBV25-1 with TRBJ2-5, with TRBD1 identical over 11 bases. Germline values: CDR1 MGHDK, CDR2 SYGVNS. V gave up 7 bases and J gave up 1 base; unmatched junction bases: 14. The CDR3 consists of 18 residues. CDR3 coding DNA: TGTGCCAGCATGTGGACAGGGGGCCGCGGGGCCTTCCAAGAGACCCAGTACTTC. Translating it yields CASMWTGGRGAFQETQYF.

The chain couples TRBV24-1 to TRBJ2-3; 7 nucleotides agree with TRBD1. CDR1 and CDR2 from the germline V gene are KGHDR and SFDVKD. CDR3 length: 17 residues. V gave up 12 bases and J gave up 0 bases; unmatched junction bases: 17. The CDR3 loop reads CAPREGGRPTSTDTQYF. The CDR3 DNA reads TGTGCCCCCCGTGAAGGGGGCAGACCCACTAGCACAGATACGCAGTATTTT.

CDR3 DNA: TGTGCCATCAGTGTAGGTGGACAAATCGACTACACCTTC. It is translated as CAISVGGQIDYTF. The chain couples TRBV10-3 to TRBJ1-2; perhaps TRBD1 as D (5 bases). This CDR3 has 13 residues. V was cut by 4 bases and J by 10 bases, with 16 bases left in between. Germline values: CDR1 ENHRY, CDR2 SYGVKD.

The chain combines TRBV7-2 with TRBJ2-5; D is unresolved. V was trimmed by 0 bases and J by 3 bases, leaving 5 bases between them. CDR1 and CDR2 from the germline V gene are SGHTA and FQGNSA. The CDR3 runs to 13 residues. In DNA, the CDR3 is TGTGCCAGCAGCTTAGCACAGAAAGAGACCCAGTACTTC. This gives the protein CASSLAQKETQYF.